This is a list of T cell receptor beta chains from one sample in a study of T cell changes during pregnancy in multiple sclerosis. The repertoire was sequenced with immunoSEQ multiplex PCR; TCRdb's copy has only in-frame clones and lacks some. The data contain about 74,000 clones, roughly 93% of them seen just once; the ten biggest clones take up more than 1.3%. The source material was peripheral blood, sampled in the third trimester of pregnancy. The receptors stem from a female donor with multiple sclerosis, enrolled in a pregnancy study. The CDR3 runs from the conserved cysteine through the conserved F or W. A D gene is named only where the DNA matches it firmly. Rows may omit the clone size; those that give it use once, few, many or a size class.

DNA,CDR3,length,size,V,D,J
TGTGCCAGCAGCGCCCTTTCCGGGACAGATAATTCACCCCTCCACTTT,CASSALSGTDNSPLHF,16,.,TRBV9,TRBD1,TRBJ1-6
TGTGCCAGCAGTGACAGGGGGTACGAGCAGTACTTC,CASSDRGYEQYF,12,.,TRBV2,TRBD1,TRBJ2-7
TGTGCCAGCTCATGGAGCGGGGGGACCTTGCCCGAGCAGTACTTC,CASSWSGGTLPEQYF,15,few,TRBV18,TRBD2,TRBJ2-7
TGTGCCAGCAGCTACACAGGGGGTTGGGACGAAAAACTGTTTTTT,CASSYTGGWDEKLFF,15,.,TRBV5-6,TRBD1,TRBJ1-4
TGCAGCGTTGGGACAGTTTATGGCTACACCTTC,CSVGTVYGYTF,11,.,TRBV29-1,.,TRBJ1-2
TGCGCCAGCAGCTTGGGACAGGGCATCTACGAGCAGTACTTC,CASSLGQGIYEQYF,14,.,TRBV5-1,TRBD1,TRBJ2-7
TGTGCCAGCAGCTTAGAACGACCTGGGGGCAATTCACCCCTCCACTTT,CASSLERPGGNSPLHF,16,.,TRBV11-2,.,TRBJ1-6
TGTGCCAGCAGCGGGGGGGGCAGGCAGGCCTCCTACGAGCAGTACTTC,CASSGGGRQASYEQYF,16,.,TRBV7-2,.,TRBJ2-7
TGCGCCAGCCGAGAGTCTCCGGGGTCCTACGAGCAGTACTTC,CASRESPGSYEQYF,14,.,TRBV5-1,.,TRBJ2-7
TGCGCCAGCAGCCAAGGGGCTTCCCGCCACGTGGATGAGCAGTTCTTC,CASSQGASRHVDEQFF,16,few,TRBV4-3,.,TRBJ2-1
TGCAGCGTGGTCGGACTAGCGGGGGGGTCTGGTGAGCAGTTCTTC,CSVVGLAGGSGEQFF,15,.,TRBV29-1,TRBD2,TRBJ2-1
TGTGCCAGCACTTGGGGGGGCAGCAACTATGGCTACACCTTC,CASTWGGSNYGYTF,14,many,TRBV2,.,TRBJ1-2
TGCGCCAGCAGCGACCTATCAGGGTCCTACGAGCAGTACTTC,CASSDLSGSYEQYF,14,.,TRBV5-1,.,TRBJ2-7
TGTGCCAGCAGTTACGGACTAGCGGGGCTCACAGATACGCAGTATTTT,CASSYGLAGLTDTQYF,16,.,TRBV6-6,TRBD2,TRBJ2-3
TGTGCCAGCAGCTTAGGCCCAGCGAATACCTACGAGCAGTACTTC,CASSLGPANTYEQYF,15,.,TRBV7-2,.,TRBJ2-7
TGTGCCAGCACCTACAGGGGAAGGGGAGTGAACACTGAAGCTTTCTTT,CASTYRGRGVNTEAFF,16,.,TRBV2,TRBD1,TRBJ1-1
TGTGCCAGCAGCCCGACAGGGGGCGGCGGGGCCAACGTCCTGACTTTC,CASSPTGGGGANVLTF,16,.,TRBV11-3,TRBD1,TRBJ2-6
TGTGCCAGCAGCTTAGCCTCCGGACAGGGGGGAGGCACTGAAGCTTTCTTT,CASSLASGQGGGTEAFF,17,.,TRBV7-9,TRBD1,TRBJ1-1
TGTGCCAGCAGCTTGCCCAACGGACAGGGGGAGGGAAAACTGTTTTTT,CASSLPNGQGEGKLFF,16,.,TRBV5-4,TRBD1,TRBJ1-4
TGTGCCAGCAGCCAAGGTATCGAGGATTGGGCTGGAAACACCATATATTTT,CASSQGIEDWAGNTIYF,17,once,TRBV4-2,.,TRBJ1-3
TGCAGCGTTGCCTGGGAGGGCTATGGCTACACCTTC,CSVAWEGYGYTF,12,.,TRBV29-1,.,TRBJ1-2
TGCGCCAGCAGCTGGACAGGGATGAACACTGAAGCTTTCTTT,CASSWTGMNTEAFF,14,.,TRBV5-1,TRBD1,TRBJ1-1